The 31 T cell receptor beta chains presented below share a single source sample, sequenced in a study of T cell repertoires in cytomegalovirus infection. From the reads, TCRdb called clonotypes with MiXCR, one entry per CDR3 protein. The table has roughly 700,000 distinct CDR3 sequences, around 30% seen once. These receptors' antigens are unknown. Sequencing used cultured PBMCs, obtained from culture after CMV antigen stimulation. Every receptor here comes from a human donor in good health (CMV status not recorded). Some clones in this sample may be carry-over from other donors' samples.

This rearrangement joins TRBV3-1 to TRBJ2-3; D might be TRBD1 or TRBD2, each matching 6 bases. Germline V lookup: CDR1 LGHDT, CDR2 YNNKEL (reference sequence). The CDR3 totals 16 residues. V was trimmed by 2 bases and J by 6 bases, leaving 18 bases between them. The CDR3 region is CASSQRGGPFPDTQYF. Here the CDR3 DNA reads TGTGCCAGCAGCCAACGTGGGGGGCCTTTTCCGGATACGCAGTATTTT.

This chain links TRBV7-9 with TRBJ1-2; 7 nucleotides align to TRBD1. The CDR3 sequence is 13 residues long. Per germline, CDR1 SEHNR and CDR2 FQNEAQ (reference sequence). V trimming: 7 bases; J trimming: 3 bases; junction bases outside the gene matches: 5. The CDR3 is CASTSGTDYGYTF. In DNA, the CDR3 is TGTGCCAGCACTTCTGGGACAGACTATGGCTACACCTTC. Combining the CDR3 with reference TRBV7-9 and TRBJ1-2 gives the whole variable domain DTGVSQNPRHKITKRGQNVTFRCDPISEHNRLYWYRQTLGQGPEFLTYFQNEAQLEKSRLLSDRFSAERPKGSFSTLEIQRTEQGDSAMYLCASTSGTDYGYTFGSGTRLTVV.

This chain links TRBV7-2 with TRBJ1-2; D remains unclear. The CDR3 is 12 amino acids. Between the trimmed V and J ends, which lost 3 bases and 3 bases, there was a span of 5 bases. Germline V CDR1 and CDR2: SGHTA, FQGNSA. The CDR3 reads CASSFVHYGYTF. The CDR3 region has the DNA TGTGCCAGCAGCTTTGTCCACTATGGCTACACCTTC.

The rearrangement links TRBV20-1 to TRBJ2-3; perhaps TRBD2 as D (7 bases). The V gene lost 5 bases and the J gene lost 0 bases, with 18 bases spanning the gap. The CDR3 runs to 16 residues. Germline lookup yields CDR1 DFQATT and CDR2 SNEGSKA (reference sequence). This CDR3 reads CSAGDRGGRSTDTQYF. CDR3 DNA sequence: TGCAGTGCTGGGGATAGGGGGGGGCGCAGCACAGATACGCAGTATTTT.

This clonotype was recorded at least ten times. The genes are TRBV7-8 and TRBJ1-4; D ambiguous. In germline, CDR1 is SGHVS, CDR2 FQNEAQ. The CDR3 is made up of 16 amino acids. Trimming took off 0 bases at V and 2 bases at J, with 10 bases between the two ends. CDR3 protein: CASSLASFATNEKLFF. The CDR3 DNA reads TGTGCCAGCAGCTTAGCGAGTTTCGCTACTAATGAAAAACTGTTTTTT.

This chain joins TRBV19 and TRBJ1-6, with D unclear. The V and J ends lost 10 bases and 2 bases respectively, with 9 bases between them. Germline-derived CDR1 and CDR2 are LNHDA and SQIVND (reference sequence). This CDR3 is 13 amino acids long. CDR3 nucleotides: TGTGCCACCCGGAGAGCCTATAATTCACCCCTCCACTTT. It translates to CATRRAYNSPLHF.

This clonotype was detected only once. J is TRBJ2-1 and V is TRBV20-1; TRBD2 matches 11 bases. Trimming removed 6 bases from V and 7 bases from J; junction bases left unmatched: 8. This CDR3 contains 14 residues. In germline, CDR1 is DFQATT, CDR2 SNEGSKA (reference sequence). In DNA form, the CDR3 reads TGCAGTGCCCAACTAGCGGGAGTGAAGAATGAGCAGTTCTTC. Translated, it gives CSAQLAGVKNEQFF.

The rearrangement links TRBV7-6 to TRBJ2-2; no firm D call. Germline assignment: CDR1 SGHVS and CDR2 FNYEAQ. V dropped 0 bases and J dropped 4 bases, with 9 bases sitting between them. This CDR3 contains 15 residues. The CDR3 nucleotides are TGTGCCAGCAGCTTAGCAGCGTCCCCCACCGGGGAGCTGTTTTTT. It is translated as CASSLAASPTGELFF.

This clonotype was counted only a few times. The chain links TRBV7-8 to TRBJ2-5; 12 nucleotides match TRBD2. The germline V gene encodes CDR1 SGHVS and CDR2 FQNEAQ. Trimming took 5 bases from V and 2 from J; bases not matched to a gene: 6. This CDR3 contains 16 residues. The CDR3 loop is CASSARTSGEQETQYF. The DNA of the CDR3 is TGTGCCAGCAGCGCCCGGACTAGCGGGGAGCAAGAGACCCAGTACTTC.

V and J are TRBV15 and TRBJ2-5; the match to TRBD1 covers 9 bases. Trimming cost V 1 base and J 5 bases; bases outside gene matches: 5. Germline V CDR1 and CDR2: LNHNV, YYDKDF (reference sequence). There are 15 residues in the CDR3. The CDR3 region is CATSRGGQGYETQYF. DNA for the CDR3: TGTGCCACCAGCAGAGGTGGACAGGGGTACGAGACCCAGTACTTC. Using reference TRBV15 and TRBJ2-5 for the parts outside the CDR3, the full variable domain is DAMVIQNPRYQVTQFGKPVTLSCSQTLNHNVMYWYQQKSSQAPKLLFHYYDKDFNNEADTPDNFQSRRPNTSFCFLDIRSPGLGDTAMYLCATSRGGQGYETQYFGPGTRLLVL.

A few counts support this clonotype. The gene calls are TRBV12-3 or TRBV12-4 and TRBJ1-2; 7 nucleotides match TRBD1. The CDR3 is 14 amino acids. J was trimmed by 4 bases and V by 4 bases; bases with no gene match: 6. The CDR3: CASSWGDRVYGYTF. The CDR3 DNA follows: TGTGCCAGCAGTTGGGGTGACAGGGTCTATGGCTACACCTTC.

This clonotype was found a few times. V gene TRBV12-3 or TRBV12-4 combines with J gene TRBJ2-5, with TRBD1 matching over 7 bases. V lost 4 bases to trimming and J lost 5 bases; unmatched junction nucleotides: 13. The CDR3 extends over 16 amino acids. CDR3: CASSSPFYRGVETQYF. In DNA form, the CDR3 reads TGTGCCAGCAGTTCCCCTTTTTACAGGGGAGTGGAGACCCAGTACTTC.

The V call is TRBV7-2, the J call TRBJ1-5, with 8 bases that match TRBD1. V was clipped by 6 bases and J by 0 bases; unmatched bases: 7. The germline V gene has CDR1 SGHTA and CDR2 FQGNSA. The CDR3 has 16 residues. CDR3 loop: CASSFRGPYSNQPQHF. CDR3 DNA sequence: TGTGCCAGCAGTTTCAGGGGGCCTTATAGCAATCAGCCCCAGCATTTT.

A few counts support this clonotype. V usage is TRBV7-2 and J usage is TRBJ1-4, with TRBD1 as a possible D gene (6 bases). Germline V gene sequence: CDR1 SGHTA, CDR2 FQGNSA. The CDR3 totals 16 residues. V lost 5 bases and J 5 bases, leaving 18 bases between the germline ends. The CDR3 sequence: CASSPMGAGENEKLFF. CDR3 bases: TGTGCCAGCAGCCCCATGGGGGCAGGGGAGAATGAAAAACTGTTTTTT. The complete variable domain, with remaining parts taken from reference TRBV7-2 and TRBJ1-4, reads GAGVSQSPSNKVTEKGKDVELRCDPISGHTALYWYRQSLGQGLEFLIYFQGNSAPDKSGLPSDRFSAERTGGSVSTLTIQRTQQEDSAVYLCASSPMGAGENEKLFFGSGTQLSVL.

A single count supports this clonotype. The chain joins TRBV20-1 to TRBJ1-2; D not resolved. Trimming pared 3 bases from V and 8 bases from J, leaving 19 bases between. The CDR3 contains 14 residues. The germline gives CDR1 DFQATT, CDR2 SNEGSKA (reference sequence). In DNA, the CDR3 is TGCAGTGCTAGCGACCATCGGGGTGAAGAAGGCTACACCTTC. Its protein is CSASDHRGEEGYTF.

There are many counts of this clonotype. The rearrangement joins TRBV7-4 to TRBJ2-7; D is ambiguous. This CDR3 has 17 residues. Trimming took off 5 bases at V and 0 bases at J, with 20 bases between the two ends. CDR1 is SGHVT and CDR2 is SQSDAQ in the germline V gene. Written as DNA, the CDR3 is TGTGCCAGCAGCCCCACCCCAGCCACCCATCTCTCCTACGAGCAGTACTTC. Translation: CASSPTPATHLSYEQYF.

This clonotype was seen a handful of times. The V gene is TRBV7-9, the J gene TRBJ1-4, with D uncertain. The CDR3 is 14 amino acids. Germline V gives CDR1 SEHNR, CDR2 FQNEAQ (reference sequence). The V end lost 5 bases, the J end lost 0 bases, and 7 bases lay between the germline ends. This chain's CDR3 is CASSREATNEKLFF. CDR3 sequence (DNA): TGTGCCAGCAGCCGAGAAGCAACTAATGAAAAACTGTTTTTT.

The CDR3 protein is CASRPTGVQETQYF. CDR3 coding DNA: TGTGCCAGCAGGCCAACAGGGGTCCAAGAGACCCAGTACTTC. The chain uses TRBV5-4 and TRBJ2-5; TRBD1 aligns across 7 bases. CDR1 and CDR2 (germline): SGHNT, YYREEE (reference sequence). V lost 5 bases and J lost 1; bases outside the gene matches: 5. The CDR3 loop spans 14 amino acids. The full variable domain, its missing parts supplied by reference TRBV5-4 and TRBJ2-5, is ETGVTQSPTHLIKTRGQQVTLRCSSQSGHNTVSWYQQALGQGPQFIFQYYREEENGRGNFPPRFSGLQFPNYSSELNVNALELDDSALYLCASRPTGVQETQYFGPGTRLLVL.

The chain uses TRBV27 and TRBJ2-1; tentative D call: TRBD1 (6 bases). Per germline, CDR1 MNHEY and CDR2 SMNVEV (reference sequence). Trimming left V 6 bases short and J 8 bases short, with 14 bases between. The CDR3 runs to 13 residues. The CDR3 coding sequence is TGTGCCAGCAGCCTGACAGGAACCCATGAGCAGTTCTTC. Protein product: CASSLTGTHEQFF.

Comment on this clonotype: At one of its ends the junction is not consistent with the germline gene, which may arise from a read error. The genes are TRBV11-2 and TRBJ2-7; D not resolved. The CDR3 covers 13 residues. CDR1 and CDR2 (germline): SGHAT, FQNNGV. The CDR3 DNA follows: TGTGCCAGCAGTCGGGTCCCATCCTCCGAGCAGTACTTC. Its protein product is CASSRVPSSEQYF.

The CDR3 region has the DNA TGCAGTGCTAGAGGGGAAGCGGGAGAAGAGACCCAGTACTTC. Encoded protein: CSARGEAGEETQYF. The gene calls are TRBV20-1 and TRBJ2-5; TRBD2 aligns across 8 bases. V dropped 1 base and J dropped 3; count of bases not matched to a gene: 4. Germline loops: CDR1 DFQATT, CDR2 SNEGSKA (reference sequence). This CDR3 region has 14 residues.

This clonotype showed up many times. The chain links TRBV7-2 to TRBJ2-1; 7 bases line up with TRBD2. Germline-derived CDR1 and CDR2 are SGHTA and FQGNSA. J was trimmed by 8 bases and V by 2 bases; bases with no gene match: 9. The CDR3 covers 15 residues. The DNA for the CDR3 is TGTGCCAGCAGCTTACAGGCGGGAGTGAACGATGAGCAGTTCTTC. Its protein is CASSLQAGVNDEQFF.

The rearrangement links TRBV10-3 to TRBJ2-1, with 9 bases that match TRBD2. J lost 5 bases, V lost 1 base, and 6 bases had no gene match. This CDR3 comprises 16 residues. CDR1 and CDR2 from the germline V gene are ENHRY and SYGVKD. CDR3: CAISEFSLAGNNEQFF. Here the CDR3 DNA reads TGTGCCATCAGTGAGTTCTCCCTAGCGGGGAACAATGAGCAGTTCTTC.

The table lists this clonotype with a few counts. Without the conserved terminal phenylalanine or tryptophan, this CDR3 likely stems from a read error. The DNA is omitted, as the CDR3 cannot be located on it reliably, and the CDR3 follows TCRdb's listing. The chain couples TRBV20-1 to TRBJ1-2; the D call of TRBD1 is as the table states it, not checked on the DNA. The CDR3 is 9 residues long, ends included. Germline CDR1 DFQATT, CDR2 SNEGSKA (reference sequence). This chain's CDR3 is CSARGQPSL.

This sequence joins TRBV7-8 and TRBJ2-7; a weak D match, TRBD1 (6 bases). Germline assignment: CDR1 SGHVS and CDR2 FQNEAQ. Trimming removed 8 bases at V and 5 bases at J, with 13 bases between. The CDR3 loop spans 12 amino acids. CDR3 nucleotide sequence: TGTGCCAGCGGCAGGGGCAGCAACGAGCAGTACTTC. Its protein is CASGRGSNEQYF.

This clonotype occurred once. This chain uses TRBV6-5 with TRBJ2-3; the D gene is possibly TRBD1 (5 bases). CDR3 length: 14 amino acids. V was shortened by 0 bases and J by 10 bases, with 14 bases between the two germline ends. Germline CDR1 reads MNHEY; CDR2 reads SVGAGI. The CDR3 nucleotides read TGTGCCAGCAGTTACTCGATAGGGGATCTTGCGCAGTATTTT. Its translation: CASSYSIGDLAQYF.

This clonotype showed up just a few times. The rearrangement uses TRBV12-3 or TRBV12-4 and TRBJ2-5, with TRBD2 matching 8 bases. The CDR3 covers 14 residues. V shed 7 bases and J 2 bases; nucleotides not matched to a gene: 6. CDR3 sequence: CASTKRGLQETQYF. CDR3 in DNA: TGTGCCAGCACCAAGCGGGGGCTACAAGAGACCCAGTACTTC.

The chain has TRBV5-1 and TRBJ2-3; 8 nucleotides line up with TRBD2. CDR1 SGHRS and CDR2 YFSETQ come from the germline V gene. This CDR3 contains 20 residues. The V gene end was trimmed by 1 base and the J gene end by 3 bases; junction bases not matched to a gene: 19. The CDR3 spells CASSLSTGTRGVGLTDTQYF. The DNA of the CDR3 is TGCGCCAGCAGCTTGTCTACCGGGACTAGAGGCGTGGGGTTGACAGATACGCAGTATTTT.

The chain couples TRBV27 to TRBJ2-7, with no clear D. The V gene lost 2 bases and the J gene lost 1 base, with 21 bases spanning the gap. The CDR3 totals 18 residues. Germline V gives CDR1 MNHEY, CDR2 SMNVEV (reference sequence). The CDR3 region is CASSLLGPQYRYSYEQYF. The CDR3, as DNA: TGTGCCAGCAGTTTACTCGGCCCTCAATACCGATATTCCTACGAGCAGTACTTC.

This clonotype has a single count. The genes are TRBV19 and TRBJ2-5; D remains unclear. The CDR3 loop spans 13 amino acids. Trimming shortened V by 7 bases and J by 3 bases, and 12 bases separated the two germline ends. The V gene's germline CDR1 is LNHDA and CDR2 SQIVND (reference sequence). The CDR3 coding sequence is TGTGCCAGTACAAGGCGCGATGAAGAGACCCAGTACTTC. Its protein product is CASTRRDEETQYF.

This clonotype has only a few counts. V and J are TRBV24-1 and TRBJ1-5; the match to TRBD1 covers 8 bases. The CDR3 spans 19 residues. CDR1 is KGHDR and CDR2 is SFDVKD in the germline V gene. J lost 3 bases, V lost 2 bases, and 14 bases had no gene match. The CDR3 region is CATSDSPMLQGAFNQPQHF. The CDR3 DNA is TGTGCCACCAGTGATTCTCCCATGTTGCAGGGGGCTTTCAATCAGCCCCAGCATTTT.